A single sample is the source of the 21 T cell receptor beta chains below, sequenced in a study of human T cells and chemical hapten exposure (dated by TCRdb to about 2021). The time point label corresponds to: patch test 1, 2 weeks after DPC sensitization. Sample treatment or condition, as interpreted from the label and publication: therapeutic diphenylcyclopropenone sensitization with weekly scalp DPC. Library preparation was by RACE. The reads were generated on a NextSeq 500. TCRdb trimmed the raw reads at Q25, called clones with MiXCR and kept productive beta chains. Identical CDR3 proteins give one entry, which carries the most common genes and DNA. In this sample the table shows some 79,000 distinct CDR3 sequences, around 7.8% of which occur a single time. The ten top clones hold approximately 1.5% of the sample. The material sequenced was whole blood, taken in connection with sensitization to the hapten diphenylcyclopropenone (DPC). These receptors were collected from a woman under 40 with alopecia areata. Some clones in this sample may be carry-over from other donors' samples.

This clonotype was seen many times. V gene TRBV15 combines with J gene TRBJ1-4; 11 bases map to TRBD1. The J segment lost 7 bases and the V segment lost 3 bases, leaving 1 base of the junction unmatched. This CDR3 has 14 residues. Per the germline V gene, CDR1 is LNHNV and CDR2 is YYDKDF (reference sequence). CDR3 coding DNA: TGTGCCACCAGCAGGGACAGGGGGCGTGAAAAACTGTTTTTT. It translates to CATSRDRGREKLFF.

In its sample, this clonotype was seen many times. The V gene is TRBV18, the J gene TRBJ1-6, with TRBD1 matching over 7 bases. After removal of 2 bases from V and 7 bases from J, the junction contained 5 bases not matched to a gene. The CDR3 length is 15 residues. From germline, CDR1 is KGHSH and CDR2 LQKENI. The CDR3 DNA reads as TGTGCCAGCTCACCAGCGGGACAGCCCAATTCACCCCTCCACTTT. This gives the protein CASSPAGQPNSPLHF.

The chain carries TRBV30 and TRBJ2-7; weak D call: TRBD2 (5 bases). The CDR3 covers 12 residues. The germline V gene encodes CDR1 GTSNPN and CDR2 SVGIG (reference sequence). V was cut by 4 bases and J by 4 bases, with 11 bases left in between. CDR3 DNA: TGTGCCTGGAAAAGGGAGAAGTACGAGCAGTACTTC. This codes for CAWKREKYEQYF.

There are many counts of this clonotype. The chain employs TRBV12-3 or TRBV12-4 and TRBJ2-5, with D possibly matching TRBD1 (6 bases). CDR3 size: 13 residues. V was cut by 7 bases and J by 2 bases, with 11 bases left in between. DNA of the CDR3: TGTGCCAGCAAGAAGGACAGTCAAGAGACCCAGTACTTC. This sequence encodes CASKKDSQETQYF.

The chain carries TRBV6-5 and TRBJ2-4; 8 bases align to TRBD2. Germline values: CDR1 MNHEY, CDR2 SVGAGI. Germline trimming cut 9 bases from V and 6 bases from J; bases unmatched to any gene: 13. The CDR3 spans 15 residues. In DNA, the CDR3 is TGTGCCAGTAGCCTCGGGGGGGGAGTTGGAAACATTCAGTACTTC. It is translated as CASSLGGGVGNIQYF.

This clonotype was detected many times. The V and J genes are TRBV6-2 or TRBV6-3 and TRBJ2-1; either TRBD1 or TRBD2 may fit D (6 bases each). Germline loops: CDR1 MNHEY, CDR2 SVGEGT. This CDR3 is built from 12 residues. Trimming removed 6 bases from V and 10 bases from J, with 13 bases in between. The CDR3 protein is CASSRGGLEQFF. CDR3 nucleotide sequence: TGTGCCAGCAGCCGAGGGGGGTTGGAGCAGTTCTTC.

This clonotype was detected many times. The J gene is TRBJ2-3, the V gene TRBV6-2 or TRBV6-3, with TRBD2 identical over 12 bases. This CDR3 contains 18 residues. V trimming: 0 bases; J trimming: 6 bases; junction bases outside the gene matches: 10. CDR1 and CDR2 from the germline V gene are MNHEY and SVGEGT. The DNA for the CDR3 is TGTGCCAGCAGTTACTCGACCACTAGCGGGGGGCCGGTGGATACGCAGTATTTT. Encoded protein: CASSYSTTSGGPVDTQYF.

This clonotype was observed many times. The chain uses TRBV3-1 and TRBJ2-3; D is unresolved. Deletions cut 4 bases from V and 4 bases from J, with 15 bases between. CDR3 length: 15 residues. CDR1 is LGHDT, CDR2 YNNKEL, per germline (reference sequence). CDR3 sequence: CASSRTRTNSDTQYF. CDR3 bases: TGTGCCAGCAGCCGGACCCGCACTAATTCAGATACGCAGTATTTT.

This chain links TRBV29-1 with TRBJ1-1; 7 bases match TRBD1. The J segment lost 2 bases and the V segment lost 7 bases, leaving 7 bases of the junction unmatched. The CDR3 spans 13 residues. Germline V gene data show CDR1 as SQVTM and CDR2 as ANQGSEA. CDR3 DNA: TGCAGCGCAACGGGACAGCCTAACACTGAAGCTTTCTTT. It is translated as CSATGQPNTEAFF.

This clonotype was detected many times. The rearrangement links TRBV6-5 to TRBJ2-3, with unresolved D. Looked up from germline, CDR1 is MNHEY and CDR2 is SVGAGI. Trimming removed 3 bases from V and 3 bases from J, with 10 bases in between. This CDR3 is built from 14 residues. The chain's CDR3 is CASSYKSGTDTQYF. The CDR3 nucleotides are TGTGCCAGCAGTTATAAGAGTGGGACAGATACGCAGTATTTT.

The chain has TRBV20-1 and TRBJ1-5; 7 positions agree with TRBD1. The trim removed 7 bases at V and 5 bases at J, leaving 8 bases unmatched. The CDR3 consists of 13 residues. Germline CDR1 and CDR2: DFQATT and SNEGSKA (reference sequence). The CDR3 coding sequence is TGCAGTGGGGTGGGGGACAGCGATCAGCCCCAGCATTTT. It is translated as CSGVGDSDQPQHF.

There are many counts of this clonotype. The genes are TRBV5-1 and TRBJ2-1; the D is unclear. Germline lookup yields CDR1 SGHRS and CDR2 YFSETQ. The V end was cut by 1 base, the J end by 1 base, with 9 bases between. This CDR3 is 15 amino acids long. The CDR3 sequence is CASSLSVQSYNEQFF. The CDR3 DNA reads TGCGCCAGCAGCTTGTCTGTACAGTCCTACAATGAGCAGTTCTTC.

This clonotype was seen at least ten times. V is TRBV15 and J is TRBJ1-5; 7 nucleotides match TRBD1. The J segment lost 5 bases and the V segment lost 4 bases, leaving 5 bases of the junction unmatched. This CDR3 is 14 amino acids long. Germline CDR1 LNHNV, CDR2 YYDKDF (reference sequence). CDR3 nucleotide sequence: TGTGCCACCAGCAAGGACAGGACTCATCAGCCCCAGCATTTT. It encodes CATSKDRTHQPQHF.

The chain employs TRBV3-1 and TRBJ1-1; maybe TRBD1 (5 bases). CDR1 and CDR2 from the germline V gene are LGHDT and YNNKEL (reference sequence). V was pared by 5 bases and J by 7 bases, with 11 bases between. The CDR3 loop spans 12 amino acids. The CDR3 sequence is CASSTKGLEAFF. In DNA, the CDR3 is TGTGCCAGCAGCACGAAGGGACTTGAAGCTTTCTTT.

This clonotype was detected many times. The chain combines TRBV7-9 with TRBJ2-3; 7 nucleotides line up with TRBD2. CDR1 SEHNR and CDR2 FQNEAQ come from the germline V gene (reference sequence). The CDR3 is made up of 15 amino acids. The V and J ends lost 5 bases and 2 bases, in that order; junction bases with no gene match: 7. The CDR3 protein is CASSLPAGVTDTQYF. CDR3 coding DNA: TGTGCCAGCAGCCTCCCCGCGGGGGTCACAGATACGCAGTATTTT.

This clonotype was recorded many times. This chain connects TRBV5-6 to TRBJ2-7; 7 positions match TRBD1. Trimming cost V 0 bases and J 2 bases; bases outside gene matches: 8. Germline V CDR1 and CDR2: SGHDT, YYEEEE. This CDR3 has 16 residues. The CDR3 here is CASSLDTNRGAYEQYF. For the CDR3, the DNA is TGTGCCAGCAGCTTGGATACGAACAGGGGAGCCTACGAGCAGTACTTC.

At least ten counts were recorded for this clonotype. V and J are TRBV29-1 and TRBJ2-3, with 7 bases identical to TRBD1. V was clipped by 3 bases and J by 0 bases; unmatched bases: 3. This CDR3 contains 14 residues. CDR1 and CDR2 (germline): SQVTM, ANQGSEA. The CDR3 here is CSVERTGSTDTQYF. CDR3 nucleotides: TGCAGCGTTGAGAGGACAGGAAGCACAGATACGCAGTATTTT.

There are many counts of this clonotype. The J gene is TRBJ2-4, the V gene TRBV6-2 or TRBV6-3, with 8 bases that match TRBD1. The CDR3 consists of 15 residues. The germline CDR1 and CDR2 sequences are MNHEY and SVGEGT. V was clipped by 6 bases and J by 8 bases; unmatched bases: 12. Written as DNA, the CDR3 is TGTGCCAGCAGCAGGACAGGGAGTCTATCGGACATTCAGTACTTC. Amino acid sequence: CASSRTGSLSDIQYF.

The sample holds one count of this clonotype. A much bigger clone sits one base away, suggesting this may be a read error. This chain links TRBV10-2 with TRBJ1-5, with D unresolved. CDR3 length: 14 amino acids. CDR1 and CDR2 (germline): WSHSY, SAAADI. This CDR3 reads CASSDSASYQPQDF. For the CDR3, the DNA is TGCGCCAGCAGTGACTCGGCCAGTTATCAGCCCCAGGATTTT.

Ten or more counts support this clonotype. The chain uses TRBV5-1 and TRBJ2-5; D may match TRBD1 or TRBD2 (6 bases each). Per germline, CDR1 SGHRS and CDR2 YFSETQ. V was cut by 0 bases and J by 5 bases, with 11 bases left in between. This CDR3 has 14 residues. The CDR3 sequence is CASSLGWGAETQYF. CDR3 in DNA: TGCGCCAGCAGCTTGGGTTGGGGGGCCGAGACCCAGTACTTC. The variable domain in full, completed from reference TRBV5-1 and TRBJ2-5, reads KAGVTQTPRYLIKTRGQQVTLSCSPISGHRSVSWYQQTPGQGLQFLFEYFSETQRNKGNFPGRFSGRQFSNSRSEMNVSTLELGDSALYLCASSLGWGAETQYFGPGTRLLVL.

On this clonotype itself: A single base separates this from a much larger clone, so it may be a read error. The V and J genes are TRBV24-1 and TRBJ2-5, with 8 bases matching TRBD2. CDR3 length equals 13 residues. CDR1 is KGHDR, CDR2 SFDVKD, per germline. CDR3 sequence (DNA): TGTGCCACCTTTGCGGGGGGAGAAGAGATCCAGTACTTC. Protein sequence: CATFAGGEEIQYF.